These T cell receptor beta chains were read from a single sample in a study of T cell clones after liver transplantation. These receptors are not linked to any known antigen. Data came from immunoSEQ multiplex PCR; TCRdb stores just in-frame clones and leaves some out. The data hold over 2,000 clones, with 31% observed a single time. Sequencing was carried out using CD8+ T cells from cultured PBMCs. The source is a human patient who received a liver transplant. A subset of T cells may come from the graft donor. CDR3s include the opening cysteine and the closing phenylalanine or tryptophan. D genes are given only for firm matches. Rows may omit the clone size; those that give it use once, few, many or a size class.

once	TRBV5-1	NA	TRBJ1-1	CASSFGLGGNTEAFF
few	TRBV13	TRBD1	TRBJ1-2	CASSPWDSHNYGYTF
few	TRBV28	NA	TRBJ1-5	CASSLYGQVGGNQPQHF
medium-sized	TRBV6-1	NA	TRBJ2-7	CASSEGPTISYEQYF
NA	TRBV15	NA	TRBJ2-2	CATRGYTGELFF
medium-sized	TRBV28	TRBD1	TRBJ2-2	CASRKRQGTSAGELFF
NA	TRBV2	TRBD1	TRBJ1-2	CASSVFVDRANYGYTF
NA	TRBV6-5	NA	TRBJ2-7	CASSFGGPAYEQYF
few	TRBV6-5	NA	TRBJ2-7	CASSPRDEQYF
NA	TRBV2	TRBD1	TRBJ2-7	CAILDGTGRSYEQYF
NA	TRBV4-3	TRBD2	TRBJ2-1	CASSLVREGRNEQFF
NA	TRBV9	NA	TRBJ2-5	CASSEGEWAVEETQYF
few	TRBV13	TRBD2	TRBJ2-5	CASSLGRGAGGRETQYF
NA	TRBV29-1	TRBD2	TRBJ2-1	CSGLAEYNEQFF
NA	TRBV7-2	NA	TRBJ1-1	CASTGQMNTEAFF
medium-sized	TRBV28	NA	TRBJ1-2	CASSLGGLLGDYGYTF
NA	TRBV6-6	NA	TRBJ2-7	CASSYSSGNEQYF
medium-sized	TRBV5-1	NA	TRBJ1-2	CASSFGSSNYGYTF
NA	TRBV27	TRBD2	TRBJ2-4	CASSFSGSSKNIQYF
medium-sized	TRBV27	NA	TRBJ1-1	CASSLTGREAFF
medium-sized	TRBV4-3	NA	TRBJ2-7	CASSQGLPYEQYF
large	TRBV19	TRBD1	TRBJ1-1	CASSTSDRGDTEAFF
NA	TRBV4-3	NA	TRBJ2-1	CASSLINNEQFF
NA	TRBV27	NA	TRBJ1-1	CASSLSGAGSTEAFF
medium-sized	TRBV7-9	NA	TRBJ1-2	CASSLAGTDYGYTF
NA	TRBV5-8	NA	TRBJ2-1	CASSLAYGPGEQFF
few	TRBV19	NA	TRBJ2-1	CASSIAPFGQQFF
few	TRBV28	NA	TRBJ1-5	CASSFPPRDVETSYSNQPQHF
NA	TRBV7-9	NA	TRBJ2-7	CASSLAEQNEQYF
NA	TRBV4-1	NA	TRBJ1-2	CASSQGGGAGYGYTF
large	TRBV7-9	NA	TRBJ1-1	CASSLGGSEAFF
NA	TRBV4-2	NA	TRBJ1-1	CASSPLQGWAAEAFF
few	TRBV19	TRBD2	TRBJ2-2	CASSTLRLAEVGGELFF
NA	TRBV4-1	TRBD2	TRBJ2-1	CASSQGPSGNNEQFF
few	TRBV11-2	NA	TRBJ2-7	CASSLGPNSYEQYF
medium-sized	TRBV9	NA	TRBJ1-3	CASSVDTSGNTIYF
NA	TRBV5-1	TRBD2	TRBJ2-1	CASSGGTSGSVEQFF
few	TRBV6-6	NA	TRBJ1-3	CASSYGRETGNTIYF
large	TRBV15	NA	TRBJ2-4	CATTNLPPSRGDIQYF
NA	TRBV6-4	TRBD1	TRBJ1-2	CASSYGQGWVTF
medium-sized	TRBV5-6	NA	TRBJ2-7	CASSLRGNPYEQYF
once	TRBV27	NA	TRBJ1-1	CASSLSGGSTEAFF
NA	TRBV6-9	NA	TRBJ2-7	CASSGSLSYEQYF
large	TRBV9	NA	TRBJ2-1	CASSPPGLGKFF